Each of the 3 T cell receptor beta chains below was sequenced from the same sample in a study of T-cell reconstitution after alpha-beta-depleted transplantation in children. Unique molecular identifiers were built into the TCRbeta library. TCRdb re-derived calls from the PCR reads in MiXCR, one entry per CDR3 protein. The sample contains a few hundred thousand distinct CDR3 sequences, over 20% of which appear only once. Sequencing used PBMCs from the stem cell graft donor, obtained from the stem cell graft. The source is a human donor who donated a stem cell graft to a child with acute myeloid leukemia.

This clonotype was seen a handful of times. This chain joins TRBV12-3 or TRBV12-4 and TRBJ2-4; weak D call: TRBD1 (5 bases). This CDR3 region has 17 residues. V gave up 0 bases and J gave up 0 bases, with 12 bases separating them. The CDR3 DNA sequence: TGTGCCAGCAGTTTAGCGACAGCTTTCCTAGCCAAAAACATTCAGTACTTC. It codes for CASSLATAFLAKNIQYF.

In its sample, this clonotype was seen a few times. The chain links TRBV12-3 or TRBV12-4 to TRBJ2-3, with D possibly called TRBD1 or TRBD2 (5 bases each). The CDR3 extends over 13 amino acids. V gave up 8 bases and J gave up 4 bases, with 13 bases separating them. CDR3 residues: CASGTSTADTQYF. The CDR3 DNA sequence: TGTGCCAGCGGGACCTCGACGGCAGATACGCAGTATTTT.

This chain uses TRBV11-2 with TRBJ2-3, with D tentatively TRBD2 (6 bases). Trimming cost V 5 bases and J 3 bases, with 12 bases left between them. Germline CDR1 is SGHAT and CDR2 is FQNNGV. The CDR3 runs 14 residues. The CDR3 region is CASSPGVRTDTQYF. The CDR3 nucleotides are TGTGCCAGCAGCCCGGGAGTGAGGACAGATACGCAGTATTTT.